This T cell receptor beta chain came from a study of cytomegalovirus exposure and HLA in healthy donors. Note on this clone: Its antigen is not identified.

Clones were read by immunoSEQ multiplex PCR, and TCRdb kept only the in-frame ones, dropping some. Of approximately 170,000 clones in the sample, about 85% were seen once. Overall study results and limits: One later analysis, an examination of the approximately 120 validation repertoires, found that first-cohort TCR clusters tended to co-occur in them.

V lost 4 bases and J lost 3, with 13 bases in between. CDR3 length: 14 residues. The germline CDR1 and CDR2 sequences are SEHNR and FQNEAQ (reference sequence). The TCR was taken from a man aged 30 to 39 in good health and CMV-seropositive. The genes are TRBV7-9 and TRBJ2-7; D call uncertain. Sequenced sample: PBMCs. CDR3 DNA: TGTGCCAGCAGCTCTCTCACTACGAGCTACGAGCAGTACTTC. This translates into CASSSLTTSYEQYF.